This TCR beta chain was retrieved from a study of blood T cell repertoires in COVID-19 (dated by TCRdb to between 2020 and 2021). With regard to the full study: Collaborator samples came from the United States, Italy and Spain and covered acute and convalescent phases of COVID-19. The sample metadata nearly always contained a de-identified subject ID, COVID-19 status, age in years and sex. The repertoires were made available in a free public database intended to serve as a resource for research on the immune response to SARS-CoV-2. The dataset comprised deeply sampled blood TCRbeta repertoires from subjects exposed to, actively infected with, or recovered from COVID-19. HLA class I and class II types, where available, came from metadata supplied by the sample provider rather than from assay-based typing. The prospective study material was composed of cDNA or gDNA derived from T cells, B-cell-depleted T cells, or PBMCs. Samples came from the ongoing ImmuneRACE study (first 160 participants) plus 1,254 subjects from 6 global collaborators. On the study overall, not on this receptor specifically: How much clinical and demographic metadata was included differed by source and by participant, and the metadata was provided uncurated.

The immunoSEQ Assay, a bias-controlled multiplex PCR, was used to amplify TCRbeta CDR3 regions from genomic DNA. On the authors' methods: Within the assay, amplification of reference gene primers was used to estimate how many nucleated cells each sample contained. To quantify the absolute abundance of each unique TCRbeta CDR3 rearrangement, sequence reads were collapsed and filtered. Productive Simpson clonality was computed per sample as the square root of Simpson's diversity index over productive rearrangements. Sourced from immuneACCESS, this table was stored by TCRdb with only in-frame sequences that have V and J called. A share of the clones is absent; for the studies checked, an unresolved V gene accounts for under half, and the remainder has no known explanation. V, J and clone size are those of that table, while D and trimming were read from the DNA. The sample table holds about 100,000 clones, of which about 89% were seen once. The top ten clones comprise roughly 17% of the sample.

The collaborating institutions used their own protocols to collect whole blood in K2EDTA tubes. For TCRbeta analysis, collaborator samples were shipped as frozen whole blood, as isolated PBMCs, or as DNA extracted from either sample type. Trimming removed 5 bases from V and 2 bases from J, leaving 9 bases between the germline ends. CDR3 length: 14 amino acids, cysteine to phenylalanine. Left in the record is the CDR3 DNA by itself, 42 bases read in frame from the first base. CDR1 and CDR2, per the germline V gene, are MNHEY and SVGAGI. In its sample, this clone was seen many times. This receptor's antigen is unknown. No base-level quality is on record; no much larger clone is a single base apart.

Sequencing used peripheral blood. This TCR came from a man in his forties or fifties with acute or convalescent COVID-19. The rearranged segments are TRBV6-5 and TRBJ2-2; the D gene identity is not certain. DNA sequence: TGTGCCAGCAGTCTACTTAGTAACACCGGGGAGCTGTTTTTT. Its protein is CASSLLSNTGELFF.